This TCR beta chain was sequenced in a study of cytomegalovirus exposure and HLA in healthy donors. Background on the study: Counted in an early data release were 75 million to 85 million unique TCRs from HLA-typed donors.

Germline V CDR1 and CDR2: LNHDA, SQIVND (reference sequence). The CDR3 covers 12 residues. Trimming took 5 bases from V and 8 from J, leaving 10 bases between them. Primers for the PCR totalled 60 Vbeta and 13 Jbeta. The method was immunoSEQ multiplex PCR; TCRdb's version includes in-frame clones alone and lacks a portion of them. The repertoire has 100,000 to 150,000 clones, about 80% of them found once; the top ten carry around 3%. The table lists this clone with a few counts. Antigen specificity is unknown. Study conclusions and caveats: TCR beta sequences reportedly predicted most subjects' HLA-A and HLA-B alleles accurately. The study designated fewer than 200 TCR beta chains cytomegalovirus-associated.

The rearrangement uses TRBV19 and TRBJ2-1; tentatively, D is TRBD2 (6 bases). The sample was PBMCs. This receptor was obtained from a boy aged 2-9 years in good health and CMV-seronegative. CDR3 sequence reads: CASSLGGHEQFF. As DNA, the CDR3 is TGTGCCAGTAGTCTGGGAGGCCATGAGCAGTTCTTC.